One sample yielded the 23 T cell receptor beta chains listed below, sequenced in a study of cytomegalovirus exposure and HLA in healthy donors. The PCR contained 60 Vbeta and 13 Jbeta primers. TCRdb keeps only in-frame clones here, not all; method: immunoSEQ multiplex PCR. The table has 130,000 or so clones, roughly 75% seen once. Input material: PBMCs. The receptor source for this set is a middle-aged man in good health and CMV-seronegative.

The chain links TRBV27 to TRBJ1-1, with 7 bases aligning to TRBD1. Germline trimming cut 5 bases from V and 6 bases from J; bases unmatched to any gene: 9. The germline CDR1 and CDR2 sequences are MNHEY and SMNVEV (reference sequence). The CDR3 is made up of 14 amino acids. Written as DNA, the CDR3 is TGTGCCAGCAGTCTTTTCGACAGGGCTCCTGAAGCTTTCTTT. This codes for CASSLFDRAPEAFF.

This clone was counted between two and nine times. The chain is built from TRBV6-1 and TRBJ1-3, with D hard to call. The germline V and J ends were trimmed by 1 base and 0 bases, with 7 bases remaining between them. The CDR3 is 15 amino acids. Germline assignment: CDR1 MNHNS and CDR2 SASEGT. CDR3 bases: TGTGCCAGCAGTGAAGTACAGAGCTCTGGAAACACCATATATTTT. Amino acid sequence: CASSEVQSSGNTIYF.

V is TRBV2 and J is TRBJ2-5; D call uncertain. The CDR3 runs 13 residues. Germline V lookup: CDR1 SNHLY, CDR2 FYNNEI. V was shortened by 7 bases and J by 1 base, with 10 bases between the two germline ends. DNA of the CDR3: TGTGCCAGCACGAGCTACCTCCAAGAGACCCAGTACTTC. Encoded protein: CASTSYLQETQYF. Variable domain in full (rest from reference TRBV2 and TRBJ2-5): EPEVTQTPSHQVTQMGQEVILRCVPISNHLYFYWYRQILGQKVEFLVSFYNNEISEKSEIFDDQFSVERPDGSNFTLKIRSTKLEDSAMYFCASTSYLQETQYFGPGTRLLVL.

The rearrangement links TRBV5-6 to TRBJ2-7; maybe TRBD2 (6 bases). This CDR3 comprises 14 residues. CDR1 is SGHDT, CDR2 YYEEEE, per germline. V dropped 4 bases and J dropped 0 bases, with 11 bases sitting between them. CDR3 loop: CASSPDGSSYEQYF. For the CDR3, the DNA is TGTGCCAGCAGCCCCGACGGGAGCTCCTACGAGCAGTACTTC. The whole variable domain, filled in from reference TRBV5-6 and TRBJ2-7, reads DAGVTQSPTHLIKTRGQQVTLRCSPKSGHDTVSWYQQALGQGPQFIFQYYEEEERQRGNFPDRFSGHQFPNYSSELNVNALLLGDSALYLCASSPDGSSYEQYFGPGTRLTVT.

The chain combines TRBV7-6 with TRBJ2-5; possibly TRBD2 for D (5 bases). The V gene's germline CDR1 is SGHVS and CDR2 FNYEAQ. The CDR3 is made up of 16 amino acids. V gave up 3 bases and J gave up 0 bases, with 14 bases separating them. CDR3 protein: CASSFLRWRDQETQYF. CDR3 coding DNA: TGTGCCAGCAGCTTTCTCCGATGGCGGGACCAAGAGACCCAGTACTTC.

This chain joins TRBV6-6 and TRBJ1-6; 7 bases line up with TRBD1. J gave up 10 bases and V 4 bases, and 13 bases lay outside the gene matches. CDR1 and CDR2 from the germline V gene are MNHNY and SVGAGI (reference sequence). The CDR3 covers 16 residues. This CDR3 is CASSSWTGPWGSPLHF. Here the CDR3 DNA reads TGTGCCAGCAGTTCTTGGACAGGCCCTTGGGGGTCACCCCTCCACTTT.

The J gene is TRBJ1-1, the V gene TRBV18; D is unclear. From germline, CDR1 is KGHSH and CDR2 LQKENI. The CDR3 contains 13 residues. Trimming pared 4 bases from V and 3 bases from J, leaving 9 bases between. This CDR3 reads CASSRREDTEAFF. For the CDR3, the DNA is TGTGCCAGCTCACGTAGGGAGGACACTGAAGCTTTCTTT.

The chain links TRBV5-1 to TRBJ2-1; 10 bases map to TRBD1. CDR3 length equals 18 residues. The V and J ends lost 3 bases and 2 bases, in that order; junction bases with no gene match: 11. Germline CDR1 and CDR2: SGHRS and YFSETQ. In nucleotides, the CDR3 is TGCGCCAGCAGCTCGTCCCCTTTGACAGGGGGCGCCTACAATGAGCAGTTCTTC. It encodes CASSSSPLTGGAYNEQFF.

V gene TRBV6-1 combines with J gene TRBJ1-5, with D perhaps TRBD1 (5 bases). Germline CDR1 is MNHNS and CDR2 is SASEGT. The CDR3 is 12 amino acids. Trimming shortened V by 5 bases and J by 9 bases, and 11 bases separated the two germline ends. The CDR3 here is CASSPHRWPQHF. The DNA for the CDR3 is TGTGCCAGCAGTCCCCACAGGTGGCCCCAGCATTTT.

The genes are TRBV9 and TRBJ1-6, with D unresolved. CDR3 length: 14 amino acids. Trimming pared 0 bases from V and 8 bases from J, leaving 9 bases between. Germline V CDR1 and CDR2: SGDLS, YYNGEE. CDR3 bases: TGTGCCAGCAGCGTAGAGAGTACGGATTCACCCCTCCACTTT. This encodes CASSVESTDSPLHF.

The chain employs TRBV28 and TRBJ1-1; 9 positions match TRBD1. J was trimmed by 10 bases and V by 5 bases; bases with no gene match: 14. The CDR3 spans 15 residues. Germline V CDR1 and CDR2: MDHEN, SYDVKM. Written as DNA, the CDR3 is TGTGCCAGCAGTCCTAACAGGGGGCCTACGGCGTCAGCTTTCTTT. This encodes CASSPNRGPTASAFF. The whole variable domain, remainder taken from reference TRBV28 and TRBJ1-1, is DVKVTQSSRYLVKRTGEKVFLECVQDMDHENMFWYRQDPGLGLRLIYFSYDVKMKEKGDIPEGYSVSREKKERFSLILESASTNQTSMYLCASSPNRGPTASAFFGQGTRLTVV.

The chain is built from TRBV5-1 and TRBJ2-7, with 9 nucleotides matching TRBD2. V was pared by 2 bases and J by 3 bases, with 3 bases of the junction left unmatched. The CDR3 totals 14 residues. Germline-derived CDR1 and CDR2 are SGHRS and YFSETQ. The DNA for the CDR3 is TGCGCCAGCAGCTTAGCGGGGGGACACTACGAGCAGTACTTC. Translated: CASSLAGGHYEQYF.

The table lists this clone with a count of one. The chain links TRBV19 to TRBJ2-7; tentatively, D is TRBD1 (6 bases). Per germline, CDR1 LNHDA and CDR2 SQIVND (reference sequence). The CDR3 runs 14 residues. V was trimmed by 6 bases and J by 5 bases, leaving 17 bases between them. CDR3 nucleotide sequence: TGTGCCAGTAGCCTTGACAGGTTCTACGACGAGCAGTACTTC. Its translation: CASSLDRFYDEQYF.

The CDR3 reads CASSPVMGGTYNEQFF. The CDR3 DNA reads as TGTGCCAGCAGCCCAGTCATGGGGGGGACCTACAATGAGCAGTTCTTC. The chain recombines TRBV7-6 with TRBJ2-1; 7 positions agree with TRBD2. The V segment lost 5 bases and the J segment 2 bases; nucleotides outside the gene matches: 9. This CDR3 has 16 residues. The germline CDR1 and CDR2 sequences are SGHVS and FNYEAQ. Full variable domain (missing parts from reference TRBV7-6 and TRBJ2-1): GAGVSQSPRYKVTKRGQDVALRCDPISGHVSLYWYRQALGQGPEFLTYFNYEAQQDKSGLPNDRFSAERPEGSISTLTIQRTEQRDSAMYRCASSPVMGGTYNEQFFGPGTRLTVL.

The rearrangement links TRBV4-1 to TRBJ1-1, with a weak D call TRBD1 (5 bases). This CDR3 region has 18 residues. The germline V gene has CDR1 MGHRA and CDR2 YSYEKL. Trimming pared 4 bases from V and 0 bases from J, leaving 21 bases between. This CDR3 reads CASSPAAGVGVMNTEAFF. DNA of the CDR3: TGCGCCAGCAGCCCCGCGGCGGGGGTCGGAGTCATGAACACTGAAGCTTTCTTT.

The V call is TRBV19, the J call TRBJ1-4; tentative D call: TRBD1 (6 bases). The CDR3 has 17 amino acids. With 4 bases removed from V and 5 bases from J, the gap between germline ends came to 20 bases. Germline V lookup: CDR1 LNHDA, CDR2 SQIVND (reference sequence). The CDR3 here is CASSSAGRGRRNEKLFF. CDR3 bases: TGTGCCAGTAGTAGCGCGGGCAGGGGAAGAAGGAATGAAAAACTGTTTTTT.

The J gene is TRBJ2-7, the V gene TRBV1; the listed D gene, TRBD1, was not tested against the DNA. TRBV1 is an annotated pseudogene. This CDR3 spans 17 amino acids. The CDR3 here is CTSSQLIPQSSTYEQYF. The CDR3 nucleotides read TGCACCAGCAGCCAATTAATACCACAGAGTTCAACCTACGAGCAGTACTTC.

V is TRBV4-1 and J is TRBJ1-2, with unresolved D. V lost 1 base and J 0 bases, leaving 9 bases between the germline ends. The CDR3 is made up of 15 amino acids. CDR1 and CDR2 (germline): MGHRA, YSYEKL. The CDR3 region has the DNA TGCGCCAGCAGCCAAGTGGCCAGCGCTAACTATGGCTACACCTTC. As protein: CASSQVASANYGYTF.

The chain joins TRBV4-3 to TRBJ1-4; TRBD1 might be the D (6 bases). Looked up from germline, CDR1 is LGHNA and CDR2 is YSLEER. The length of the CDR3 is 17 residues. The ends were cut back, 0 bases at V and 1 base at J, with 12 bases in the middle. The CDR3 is CASSQDSGVGTNEKLFF. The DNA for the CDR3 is TGCGCCAGCAGCCAAGACTCAGGGGTAGGAACTAATGAAAAACTGTTTTTT.

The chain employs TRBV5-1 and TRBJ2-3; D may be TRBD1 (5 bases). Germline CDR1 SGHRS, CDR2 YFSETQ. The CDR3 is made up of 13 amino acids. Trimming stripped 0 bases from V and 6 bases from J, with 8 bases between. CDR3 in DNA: TGCGCCAGCAGCTTGGTACCAGGGGATACGCAGTATTTT. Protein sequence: CASSLVPGDTQYF. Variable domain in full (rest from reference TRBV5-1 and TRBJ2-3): KAGVTQTPRYLIKTRGQQVTLSCSPISGHRSVSWYQQTPGQGLQFLFEYFSETQRNKGNFPGRFSGRQFSNSRSEMNVSTLELGDSALYLCASSLVPGDTQYFGPGTRLTVL.

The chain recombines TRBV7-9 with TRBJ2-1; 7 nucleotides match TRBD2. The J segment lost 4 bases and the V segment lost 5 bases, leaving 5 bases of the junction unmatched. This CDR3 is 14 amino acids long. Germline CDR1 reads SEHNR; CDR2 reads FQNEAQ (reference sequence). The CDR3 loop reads CASSPSGHYNEQFF. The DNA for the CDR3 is TGTGCCAGCAGCCCTAGCGGACATTACAATGAGCAGTTCTTC.

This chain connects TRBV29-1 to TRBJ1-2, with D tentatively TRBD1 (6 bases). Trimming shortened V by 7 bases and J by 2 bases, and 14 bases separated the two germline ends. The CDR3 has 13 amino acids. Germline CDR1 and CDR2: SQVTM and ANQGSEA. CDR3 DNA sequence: TGCAGCGCAAGCCAAACAGGGAACTATGGCTACACCTTC. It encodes CSASQTGNYGYTF. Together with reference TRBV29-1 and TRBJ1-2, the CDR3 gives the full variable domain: SAVISQKPSRDICQRGTSLTIQCQVDSQVTMMFWYRQQPGQSLTLIATANQGSEATYESGFVIDKFPISRPNLTFSTLTVSNMSPEDSSIYLCSASQTGNYGYTFGSGTRLTVV.

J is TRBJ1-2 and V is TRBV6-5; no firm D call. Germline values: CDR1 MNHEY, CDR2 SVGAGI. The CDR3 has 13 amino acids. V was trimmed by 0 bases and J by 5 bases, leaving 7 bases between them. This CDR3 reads CASSYSGGYGYTF. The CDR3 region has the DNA TGTGCCAGCAGTTACTCGGGAGGTTATGGCTACACCTTC.